This T cell receptor (beta chain) was profiled in a study of T-cell reconstitution after alpha-beta-depleted transplantation in children (dated by TCRdb to about 2016). Notes on the research overall: T-cell immune reconstitution after TCRalphabeta/CD19-depleted allogeneic hematopoietic cell transplantation in children was quantitatively tracked in the study by means of TCR repertoire profiling. The paper as a whole reports these results and caveats: The frequencies of hyperexpanded clones fell over the following months, and after one year, T-cell counts and TCRbeta diversity were mostly attributed to newly produced T cells. In some patients, the high TCRbeta diversity seen at day 60 was put down to recipient T cells and intrathymic progenitors that had survived conditioning. Apparently early alphabetaT-cell count recovery about two months after transplant reportedly relied on only several hundred rapidly expanded clones derived from non-depleted graft cells.

Read against the paper, the sample's treatment or condition label means: allogeneic hematopoietic cell transplantation with graft depleted of TCRalphabeta T cells and CD19 B cells. Transplant recipients were children who received TCRalphabeta/CD19-depleted allogeneic hematopoietic cell grafts. The library was prepared using PCR. Sequenced using an Illumina HiSeq 2500. To normalize quantification of the TCRbeta repertoire, the TCR libraries were built with molecular barcoding that relied on unique molecular identifiers. Starting from the raw public reads, TCRdb applied fastp trimming at Q25, assembled clones with MiXCR and retained in-frame beta chains. Identical CDR3 protein sequences are pooled into one entry, listed with their most common genes and DNA. Within this sample are about 90,000 distinct CDR3 sequences, with 15% of them counted one time only. Less than 20% of the sample lies in the top ten.

This clonotype has only a few counts. Its binding antigen is unknown. No base quality values were provided; no much bigger clone lies one nucleotide off. Sequenced here: PBMCs, mostly from graft donor cells, sampled 180 days after TCRalphabeta/CD19-depleted stem cell transplant. This TCR derives from a male patient aged 2-9 years who had a stem cell transplant for acute lymphoblastic leukemia, so the T cells may come from the graft donor.

The CDR3 protein is CASGPVDSYEQYF. The DNA sequence follows: TGCGCCAGCGGACCAGTGGACTCCTACGAGCAGTACTTC. Here the chain combines TRBV5-1 and TRBJ2-7; confidence is insufficient to name the D gene. V and J are truncated by 7 bases and 0 bases respectively, leaving an intervening sequence of 11 bases. Its CDR3 holds 13 amino acids, cysteine through phenylalanine. Just CDR3 DNA is preserved here, 39 bases in frame from base 1. In the germline V gene, CDR1 corresponds to SGHRS and CDR2 to YFSETQ.